This paragraph reports one TCR beta chain. This clone was observed a single time. The clone's antigen remains unknown. Base qualities were left out, and no much larger clone turns up one base away. Libraries were constructed by the immunoSEQ multiplex PCR assay. TCRdb limited this immuneACCESS table to in-frame rearrangements with V and J called. A share of clones is missing; checked studies link under half to unresolved V genes, and the rest is unexplained. In all, the sample holds about 45,000 clones, and over 55% of those were seen once. The ten largest clones take up around 18% of the sample. Taken from the germline V gene, the CDR1 and CDR2 loops are MNHEY and SVGAGI. CDR3 length: 14 amino acids, cysteine to phenylalanine. The DNA shown is the 42-base CDR3, in frame from base 1. Relative to germline, V is 5 bases shorter and J is 1 base shorter, with 12 bases between their ends. The study evaluated CTLA-4 blockade (ipilimumab) given together with focal radiation therapy in patients who had chemo-refractory metastatic non-small-cell lung cancer.

This entry comes from a study of radiotherapy plus CTLA-4 blockade in lung cancer (dated by TCRdb to between 2017 and 2018). For the study in its entirety: Objective responses occurred in approximately 17% of enrolled patients, and just over 30% achieved disease control.

Overall study outcomes, separate from this receptor: After treatment with radiotherapy and ipilimumab, TCR clones that came from tumors expanded in the peripheral blood. The strongest predictors of response were reported to be early dynamic shifts in blood T cell clones along with a rise in serum interferon-beta following radiation.

Here the sequenced sample was peripheral blood, taken from a patient treated with radiotherapy plus ipilimumab. The chain is made from TRBV6-5 and TRBJ2-7; the best D guess is TRBD1, with 6 bases matching. The sequence was obtained from a human donor with non-small cell lung cancer who had a partial response to radiotherapy plus ipilimumab. The CDR3 protein is CASSRDGTSYEQYF. The DNA sequence reads TGTGCCAGCAGTCGCGACGGGACATCCTACGAGCAGTACTTC.